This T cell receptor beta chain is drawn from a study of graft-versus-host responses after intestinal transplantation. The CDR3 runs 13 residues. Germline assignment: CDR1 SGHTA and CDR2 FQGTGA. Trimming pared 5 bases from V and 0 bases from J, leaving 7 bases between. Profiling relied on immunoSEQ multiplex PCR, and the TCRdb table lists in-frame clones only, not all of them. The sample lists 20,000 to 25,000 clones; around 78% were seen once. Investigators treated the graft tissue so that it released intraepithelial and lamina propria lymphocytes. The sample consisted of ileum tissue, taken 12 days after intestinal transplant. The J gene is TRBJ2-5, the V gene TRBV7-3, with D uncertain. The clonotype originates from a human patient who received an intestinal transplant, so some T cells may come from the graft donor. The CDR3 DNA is TGTGCCAGCAGCCTTACATACCAAGAGACCCAGTACTTC. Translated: CASSLTYQETQYF.